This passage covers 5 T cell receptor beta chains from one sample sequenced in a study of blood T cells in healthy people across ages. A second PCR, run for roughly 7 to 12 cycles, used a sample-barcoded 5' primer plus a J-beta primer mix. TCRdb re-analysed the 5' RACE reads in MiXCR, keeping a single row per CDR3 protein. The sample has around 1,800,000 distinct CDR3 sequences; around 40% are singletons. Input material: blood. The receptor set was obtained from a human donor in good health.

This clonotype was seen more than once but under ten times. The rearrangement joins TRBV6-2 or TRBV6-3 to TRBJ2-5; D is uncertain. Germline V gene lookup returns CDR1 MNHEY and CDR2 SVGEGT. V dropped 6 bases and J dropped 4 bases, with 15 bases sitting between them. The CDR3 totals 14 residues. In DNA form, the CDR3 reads TGTGCCAGCAGCCTGCGACTGGTCGGAGAGACCCAGTACTTC. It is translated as CASSLRLVGETQYF.

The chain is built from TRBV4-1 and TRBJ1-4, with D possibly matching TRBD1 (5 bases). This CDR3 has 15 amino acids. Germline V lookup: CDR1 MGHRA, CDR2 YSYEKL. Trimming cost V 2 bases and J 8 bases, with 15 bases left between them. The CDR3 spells CASSQSGSWGEKLFF. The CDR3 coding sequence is TGCGCCAGCAGCCAATCGGGGAGTTGGGGCGAAAAACTGTTTTTT.

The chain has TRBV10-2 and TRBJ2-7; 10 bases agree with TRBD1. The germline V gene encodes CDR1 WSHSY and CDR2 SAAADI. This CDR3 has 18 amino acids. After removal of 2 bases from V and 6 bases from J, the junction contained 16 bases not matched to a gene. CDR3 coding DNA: TGCGCCAGCAGTGAGCCGCCGGGTGGGGACAGGGGACACTCCGAGCAGTACTTC. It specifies CASSEPPGGDRGHSEQYF.

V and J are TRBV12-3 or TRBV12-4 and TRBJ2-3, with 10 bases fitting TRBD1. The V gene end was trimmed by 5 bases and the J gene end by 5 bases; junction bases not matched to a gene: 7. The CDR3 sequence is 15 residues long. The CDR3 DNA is TGTGCCAGCAGTCGAGACAGGGGGCAGGGAGATACGCAGTATTTT. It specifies CASSRDRGQGDTQYF.

The CDR3 nucleotides read TGCGCCAGCAGCCTCAGGGAAGCCACCGGGGAGCTGTTTTTT. This sequence encodes CASSLREATGELFF. The chain carries TRBV4-3 and TRBJ2-2; the D gene is possibly TRBD1 (5 bases). The V gene's germline CDR1 is LGHNA and CDR2 YSLEER. This CDR3 has 14 amino acids. V was clipped by 4 bases and J by 4 bases, with 10 bases between them.